The rows below give T cell receptor beta chains drawn from one sample of a study of T cell responses to AZD1222 COVID-19 vaccine. The protocol was immunoSEQ multiplex PCR, while the TCRdb copy is restricted to in-frame clones and leaves out a portion. The sample has under 200,000 clones; around 95% are singletons. This material consisted of peripheral blood, taken on day 0 of AZD1222 vaccination. These receptors were collected from an adult in good health. The CDR3 runs from the conserved cysteine through the conserved F or W. Fields, in order: J gene, D gene, V gene, clone size, CDR3 DNA, CDR3 protein. A D gene is named only where the DNA matches it firmly. Clone size is shown for a subset of rows, as once, few, many or a class of expanded clone.

TRBJ1-5 | NA | TRBV24-1 | NA | TGTGCCACCAGTGATTCCAGGTTTCCCAATCAGCCCCAGCATTTT | CATSDSRFPNQPQHF
TRBJ1-2 | NA | TRBV18 | NA | TGTGCCAGCTCACCAGACAGGTTTTTTGGGGGCTACACCTTC | CASSPDRFFGGYTF
TRBJ1-2 | TRBD1 | TRBV15 | NA | TGTGCCACCAGCAGACCGTCGACAGGGGCCTATGGCTACACCTTC | CATSRPSTGAYGYTF
TRBJ1-1 | NA | TRBV19 | NA | TGTGCCAGTCAGACATCCCAGAGCACTGAAGCTTTCTTT | CASQTSQSTEAFF
TRBJ1-1 | NA | TRBV5-1 | NA | TGCGCCAGCAGTTTAGGCGTTGAGGCTTTCTTT | CASSLGVEAFF
TRBJ1-2 | NA | TRBV14 | NA | TGTGCCAGCAGCCAGGGTATTATGACTCGGGGCTACACCTTC | CASSQGIMTRGYTF
TRBJ1-5 | NA | TRBV11-2 | NA | TGTGCCAGCAGCCGGTTGAATAGCAATCAGCCCCAGCATTTT | CASSRLNSNQPQHF
TRBJ1-2 | NA | TRBV15 | NA | TGTGCCACCAGCAGAGTTTGGGGGGGGGCTCGGTCCAACTATGGCTACACCTTC | CATSRVWGGARSNYGYTF
TRBJ1-1 | NA | TRBV12-3/TRBV12-4 | NA | TGTGCCAGCAGTTTATCGGGGAACACTGAAGCTTTCTTT | CASSLSGNTEAFF
TRBJ2-7 | NA | TRBV5-1 | NA | TGCGCCAGCAGCTTTGCAGGACTATCCTACGAGCAGTACTTC | CASSFAGLSYEQYF
TRBJ2-3 | NA | TRBV21-1 | NA | TGTGCCAGCAGCAAAGCGCGAGGTCCGACGGGGACAGATACGCAGTATTTT | CASSKARGPTGTDTQYF
TRBJ2-3 | NA | TRBV28 | once | TGTGCCTCAAGGGGAAGGACCCTCACAGATACGCAGTATTTT | CASRGRTLTDTQYF
TRBJ1-2 | NA | TRBV13 | NA | TGTGCCAGCACCCGAGCAGGCTATGGCTACACCTTC | CASTRAGYGYTF
TRBJ2-7 | NA | TRBV7-9 | NA | TGTGCCAGCAGCTTGACAGGGGAGGGTTACGAGCAGTACTTC | CASSLTGEGYEQYF